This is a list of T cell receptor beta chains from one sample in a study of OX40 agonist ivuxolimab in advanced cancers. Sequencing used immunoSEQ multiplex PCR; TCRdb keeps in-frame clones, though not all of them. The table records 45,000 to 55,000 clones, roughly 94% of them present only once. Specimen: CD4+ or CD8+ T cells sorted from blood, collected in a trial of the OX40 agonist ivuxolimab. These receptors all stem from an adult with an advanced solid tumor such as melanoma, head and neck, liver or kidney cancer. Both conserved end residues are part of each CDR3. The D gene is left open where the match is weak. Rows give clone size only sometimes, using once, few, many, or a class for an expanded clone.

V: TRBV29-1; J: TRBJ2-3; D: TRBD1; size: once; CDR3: CSVELTGGGTDTQYF; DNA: TGCAGCGTTGAGTTGACAGGGGGTGGCACAGATACGCAGTATTTT
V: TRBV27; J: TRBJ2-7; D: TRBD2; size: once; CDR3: CASSLLAGAPNEQYF; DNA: TGTGCCAGCAGTTTACTTGCGGGAGCTCCCAACGAGCAGTACTTC
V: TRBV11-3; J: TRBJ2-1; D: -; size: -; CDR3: CASSSRAGEGIYNEQFF; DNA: TGTGCCAGCAGCTCTCGGGCAGGGGAAGGGATCTACAATGAGCAGTTCTTC
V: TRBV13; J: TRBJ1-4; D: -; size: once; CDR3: CASSIRGPSEKLFF; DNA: TGTGCCAGCAGCATAAGAGGGCCGAGTGAAAAACTGTTTTTT
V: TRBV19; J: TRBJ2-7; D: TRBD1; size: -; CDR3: CASSASGTGGYEQYF; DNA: TGTGCCAGTAGTGCATCCGGGACAGGGGGCTACGAGCAGTACTTC
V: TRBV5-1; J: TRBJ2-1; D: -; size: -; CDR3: CASSLQDTEYNEQFF; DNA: TGCGCCAGCAGCTTACAGGACACTGAATACAATGAGCAGTTCTTC
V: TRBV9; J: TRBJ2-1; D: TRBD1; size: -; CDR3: CASSVGSGGQGNEQFF; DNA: TGTGCCAGCAGCGTAGGGTCAGGGGGTCAGGGCAATGAGCAGTTCTTC
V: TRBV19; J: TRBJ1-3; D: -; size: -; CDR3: CASSYGGGNTIYF; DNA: TGTGCCAGTAGTTATGGTGGAGGAAACACCATATATTTT
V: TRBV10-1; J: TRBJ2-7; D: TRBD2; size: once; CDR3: CASSPAGLAPVHEQYF; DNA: TGCGCCAGCAGTCCAGCGGGACTAGCGCCAGTTCACGAGCAGTACTTC
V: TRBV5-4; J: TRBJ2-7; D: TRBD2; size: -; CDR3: CASRQRGSFREQYF; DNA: TGTGCCAGCAGGCAGCGGGGTTCCTTTCGAGAGCAGTACTTC
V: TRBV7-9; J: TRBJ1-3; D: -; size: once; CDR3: CASSGTSSGNTIYF; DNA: TGTGCCAGCAGCGGCACGAGCTCTGGAAACACCATATATTTT
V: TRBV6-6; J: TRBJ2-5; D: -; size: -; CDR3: CASSYGLAGETQYF; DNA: TGTGCCAGCAGTTACGGGTTAGCTGGCGAGACCCAGTACTTC
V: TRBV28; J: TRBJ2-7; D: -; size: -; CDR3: CASSLDDYEQYF; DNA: TGTGCCAGCAGTTTGGACGACTACGAGCAGTACTTC
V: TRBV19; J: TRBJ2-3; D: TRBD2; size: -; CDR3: CASSFASGTRDTQYF; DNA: TGTGCCAGTAGTTTCGCTAGCGGGACGCGTGATACGCAGTATTTT
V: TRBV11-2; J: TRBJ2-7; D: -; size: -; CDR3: CASSPSFNPRDEQYF; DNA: TGTGCCAGCAGCCCCTCGTTTAACCCCAGGGACGAGCAGTACTTC
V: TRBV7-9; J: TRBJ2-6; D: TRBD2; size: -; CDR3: CASRHGGDGANVLTF; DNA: TGTGCCAGCAGGCACGGGGGGGACGGGGCCAACGTCCTGACTTTC
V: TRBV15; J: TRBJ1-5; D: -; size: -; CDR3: CATSRGFESNQPQHF; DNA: TGTGCCACCAGCAGGGGTTTTGAGTCCAATCAGCCCCAGCATTTT
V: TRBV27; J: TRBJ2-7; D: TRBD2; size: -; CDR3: CASSPLSGRGSEQYF; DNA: TGTGCCAGCAGTCCCCTCAGCGGGAGGGGGAGCGAGCAGTACTTC
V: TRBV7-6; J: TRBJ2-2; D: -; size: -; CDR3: CASSRANGELFF; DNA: TGTGCCAGCAGCAGGGCAAACGGGGAGCTGTTTTTT
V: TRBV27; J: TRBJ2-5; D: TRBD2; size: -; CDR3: CASSLSVAGGQETQYF; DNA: TGTGCCAGCAGTTTATCGGTAGCGGGGGGTCAAGAGACCCAGTACTTC
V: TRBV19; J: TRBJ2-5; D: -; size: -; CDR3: CASSNPSRGRKGGGETQYF; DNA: TGTGCCAGTAGTAACCCTTCCCGGGGCAGAAAGGGGGGCGGGGAGACCCAGTACTTC
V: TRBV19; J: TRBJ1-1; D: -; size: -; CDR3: CASSPQGRANTEAFF; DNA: TGTGCCAGTAGTCCTCAGGGTCGGGCGAACACTGAAGCTTTCTTT
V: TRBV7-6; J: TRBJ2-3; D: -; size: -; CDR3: CASSPGLGADTQYF; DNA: TGTGCCAGCAGCCCAGGACTCGGGGCAGATACGCAGTATTTT
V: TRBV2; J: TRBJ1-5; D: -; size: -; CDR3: CASTSSRQRSGYNQPQHF; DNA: TGTGCCAGCACCTCCTCCCGACAAAGATCAGGGTACAATCAGCCCCAGCATTTT
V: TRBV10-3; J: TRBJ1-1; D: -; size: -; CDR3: CAISESTVNTEAFF; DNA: TGTGCCATCAGTGAGTCTACTGTAAACACTGAAGCTTTCTTT
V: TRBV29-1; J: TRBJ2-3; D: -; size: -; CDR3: CSGAGTYTDTQYF; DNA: TGCAGCGGGGCCGGGACATACACAGATACGCAGTATTTT
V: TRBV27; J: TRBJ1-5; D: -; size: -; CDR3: CASSASGVGQPQHF; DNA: TGTGCCAGCAGTGCCTCAGGGGTTGGTCAGCCCCAGCATTTT
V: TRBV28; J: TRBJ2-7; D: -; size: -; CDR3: CASRGTGESYEQYF; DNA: TGTGCCAGCAGGGGGACTGGGGAAAGCTACGAGCAGTACTTC
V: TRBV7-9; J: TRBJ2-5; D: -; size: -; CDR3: CASSSDPHDQRETQYF; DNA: TGTGCCAGCAGCTCCGACCCACATGACCAACGGGAGACCCAGTACTTC
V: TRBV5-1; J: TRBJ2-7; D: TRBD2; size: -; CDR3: CASSPSGFSYEQYF; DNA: TGCGCCAGCAGCCCTAGCGGATTCTCCTACGAGCAGTACTTC
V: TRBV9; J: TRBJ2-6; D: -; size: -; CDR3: CASSVDSSGANVLTF; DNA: TGTGCCAGCAGCGTAGACAGCTCTGGGGCCAACGTCCTGACTTTC
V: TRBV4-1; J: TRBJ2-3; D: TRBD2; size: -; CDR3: CASSPLAGMGTSTDTQYF; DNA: TGCGCCAGCAGCCCTCTAGCGGGAATGGGGACTAGCACAGATACGCAGTATTTT
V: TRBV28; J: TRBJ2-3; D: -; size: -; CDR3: CASSLTDTQYF; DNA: TGTGCCAGCAGTTTAACGGATACGCAGTATTTT
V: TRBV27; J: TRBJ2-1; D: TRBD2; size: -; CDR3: CASTGTSPYNEQFF; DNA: TGTGCCAGCACCGGGACTAGCCCATACAATGAGCAGTTCTTC
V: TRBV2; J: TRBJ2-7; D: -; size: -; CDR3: CASSHNGDYEQYF; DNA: TGTGCCAGCAGCCACAACGGAGACTACGAGCAGTACTTC
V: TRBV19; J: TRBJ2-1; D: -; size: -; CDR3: CASSMGRENNEQFF; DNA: TGTGCCAGTAGTATGGGCCGGGAGAACAATGAGCAGTTCTTC
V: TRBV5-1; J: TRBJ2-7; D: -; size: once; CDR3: CASSLNNEQYF; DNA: TGCGCCAGCTCACTAAACAATGAGCAGTACTTC
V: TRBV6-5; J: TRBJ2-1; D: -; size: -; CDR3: CASSPSVSSYNEQFF; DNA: TGTGCCAGCAGTCCCTCGGTATCATCCTACAATGAGCAGTTCTTC
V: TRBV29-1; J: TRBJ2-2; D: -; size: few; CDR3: CSVELLGELFF; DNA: TGCAGCGTTGAACTCTTGGGGGAGCTGTTTTTT
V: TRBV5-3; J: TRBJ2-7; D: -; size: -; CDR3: CARRNPTGTYEQYF; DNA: TGTGCCAGAAGAAACCCTACAGGAACCTACGAGCAGTACTTC
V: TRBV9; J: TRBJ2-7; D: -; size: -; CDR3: CASSVAPGEPYEQYF; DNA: TGTGCCAGCAGCGTAGCTCCGGGGGAACCCTACGAGCAGTACTTC
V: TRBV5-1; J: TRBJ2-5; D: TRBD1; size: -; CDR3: CASSRGQDETQYF; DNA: TGCGCCAGCAGCCGGGGACAGGATGAGACCCAGTACTTC
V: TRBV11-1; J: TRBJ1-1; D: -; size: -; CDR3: CASSSMTEFMNTEAFF; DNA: TGTGCCAGCAGCTCAATGACAGAATTCATGAACACTGAAGCTTTCTTT
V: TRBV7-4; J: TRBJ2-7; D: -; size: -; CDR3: CASSVDLSYEQYF; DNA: TGTGCCAGCAGCGTAGACCTCTCCTACGAGCAGTACTTC
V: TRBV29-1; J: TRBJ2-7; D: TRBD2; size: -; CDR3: CSVEAWTSGGISYEQYF; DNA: TGCAGCGTTGAGGCTTGGACTAGCGGGGGGATCTCCTACGAGCAGTACTTC
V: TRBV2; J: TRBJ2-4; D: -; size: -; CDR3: CASSDSGAKNIQYF; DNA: TGTGCCAGCAGTGATTCAGGAGCCAAAAACATTCAGTACTTC
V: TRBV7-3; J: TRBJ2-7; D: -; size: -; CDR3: CASSPAPGYEQYF; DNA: TGTGCCAGCAGCCCCGCCCCGGGGTACGAGCAGTACTTC
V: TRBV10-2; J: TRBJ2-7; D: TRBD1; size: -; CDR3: CASSEAAGTGIYEQYF; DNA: TGCGCCAGCAGTGAGGCCGCTGGGACAGGGATTTACGAGCAGTACTTC
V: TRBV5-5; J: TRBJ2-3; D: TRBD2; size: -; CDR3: CASSLGLASTDTQYF; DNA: TGTGCCAGCAGCTTGGGACTAGCGAGCACAGATACGCAGTATTTT
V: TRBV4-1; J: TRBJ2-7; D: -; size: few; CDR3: CASRESGSPLEKQYF; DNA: TGCGCCAGCAGGGAGAGCGGAAGTCCCCTCGAAAAGCAGTACTTC
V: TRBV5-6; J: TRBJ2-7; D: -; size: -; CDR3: CASSLGDPTYEQYF; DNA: TGTGCCAGCAGCCTGGGGGACCCAACCTACGAGCAGTACTTC